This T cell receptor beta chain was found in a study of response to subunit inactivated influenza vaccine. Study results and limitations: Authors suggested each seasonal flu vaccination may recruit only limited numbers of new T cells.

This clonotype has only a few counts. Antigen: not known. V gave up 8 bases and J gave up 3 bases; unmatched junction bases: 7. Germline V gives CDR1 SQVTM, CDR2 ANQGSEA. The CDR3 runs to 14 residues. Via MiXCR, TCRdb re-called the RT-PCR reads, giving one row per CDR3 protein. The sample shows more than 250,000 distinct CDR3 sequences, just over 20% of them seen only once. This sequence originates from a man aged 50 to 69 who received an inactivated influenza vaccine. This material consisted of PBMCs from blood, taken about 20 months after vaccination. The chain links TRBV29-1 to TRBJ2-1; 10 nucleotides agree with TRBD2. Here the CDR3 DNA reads TGCAGCCTAGAGACTAGCGGGTTCTACAATGAGCAGTTCTTC. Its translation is CSLETSGFYNEQFF.